This T cell receptor beta chain was recorded in a study of blood T cells in healthy people across ages. The CDR3 consists of 17 residues. The V gene's germline CDR1 is LNHNV and CDR2 YYDKDF (reference sequence). V was pared by 1 base and J by 13 bases, with 19 bases of the junction left unmatched. Primed by a sample-barcoded 5' primer and a J-beta primer mix, a second PCR proceeded for roughly 7 to 12 cycles. TCRdb re-called the 5' RACE reads with MiXCR, one entry per CDR3 protein. The table shows some 1.5 million distinct CDR3 sequences, with roughly 28% occurring only once. The specimen sequenced was blood. V and J are TRBV15 and TRBJ2-4; 7 nucleotides line up with TRBD1. This receptor was identified in a woman aged 25 to 39 in good health. CDR3 loop: CATSRGREGARRNEQYF. CDR3 coding DNA: TGTGCCACCAGCAGAGGCCGAGAGGGGGCCCGGAGGAATGAGCAGTACTTC.